This T cell receptor beta chain was identified during a study of blood T cell repertoires in COVID-19. Study at large: PBMCs, B-cell-depleted T cells, or T cells were the source of the cDNA or gDNA that made up the material.

Germline V CDR1 and CDR2: SGHDT, YYEEEE. Trimming took 2 bases from V and 5 from J; bases not matched to a gene: 5. The CDR3 covers 15 residues. This table comes from immunoSEQ multiplex PCR, and its TCRdb copy is limited to in-frame clones, with some not included. Of about 210,000 clones in the sample, about 90% are singletons; the top ten hold 1% to 1.5%. Sequencing was done on a sample of peripheral blood. This sequence was found in a man younger than 45 with acute or convalescent COVID-19. The chain couples TRBV5-6 to TRBJ2-5; 11 nucleotides align to TRBD2. CDR3 protein: CASSLTSGRVETQYF. CDR3 nucleotides: TGTGCCAGCAGCTTAACTAGCGGGAGAGTCGAGACCCAGTACTTC.